This is a list of T cell receptor beta chains from one sample in a study of cytomegalovirus exposure and HLA in healthy donors. Here immunoSEQ multiplex PCR was the method, and the copy in TCRdb shows in-frame clones only, minus some. The table shows over 80,000 clones, with approximately 79% occurring only once. Material for sequencing was PBMCs. These receptors originate from a female donor in good health and CMV-seronegative. Both conserved end residues are part of each CDR3. A D gene is named only where the DNA matches it firmly. The listing skips clone size in some rows; elsewhere it reads once, few, many or a size class.

once TRBJ2-2 TRBV10-3 TRBD1 CAISVGTGGANTGELFF TGTGCCATCAGTGTAGGGACAGGGGGCGCGAACACCGGGGAGCTGTTTTTT
few TRBJ1-2 TRBV30 TRBD1 CAWSRDRPYGYTF TGTGCCTGGAGTCGGGACAGGCCCTATGGCTACACCTTC
NA TRBJ1-4 TRBV19 NA CASSILRLEKLFF TGTGCCAGTAGTATCCTCCGGTTGGAAAAACTGTTTTTT
NA TRBJ1-3 TRBV2 NA CASSDENAIAGDGHTIYF TGTGCCAGCAGTGATGAAAACGCCATAGCCGGGGATGGTCACACCATATATTTT
NA TRBJ1-1 TRBV18 TRBD1 CASSPGTGRMNTEAFF TGTGCCAGCTCACCAGGGACAGGGCGCATGAACACTGAAGCTTTCTTT
NA TRBJ2-7 TRBV2 TRBD2 CASSGLASEQYF TGTGCCAGCAGCGGACTAGCTAGCGAGCAGTACTTC
once TRBJ1-1 TRBV29-1 NA CSVLGAARDAEAFF TGCAGCGTCCTAGGGGCTGCCAGGGATGCTGAAGCTTTCTTT
once TRBJ2-7 TRBV7-7 NA CASSPGHSYEQYF TGTGCTAGCAGCCCGGGACACAGCTACGAGCAGTACTTC
NA TRBJ1-1 TRBV18 TRBD1 CASSLQGQGTEAFF TGTGCCAGCTCACTGCAGGGACAGGGAACTGAAGCTTTCTTT
NA TRBJ2-5 TRBV6-1 NA CAMQPWAGEETRYF TGTGCCATGCAGCCTTGGGCAGGGGAAGAGACCCGGTACTTC
NA TRBJ1-1 TRBV6-5 TRBD1 CASSGRTGRIEAFF TGTGCCAGCAGTGGGAGGACAGGGCGAATTGAAGCTTTCTTT
NA TRBJ1-1 TRBV30 NA CAWIGGASEAFF TGTGCCTGGATCGGAGGGGCCAGCGAAGCTTTCTTT
NA TRBJ2-5 TRBV6-1 TRBD1 CASRGTGQGGHF TGTGCCAGCAGGGGTACCGGACAGGGAGGACACTTC
NA TRBJ1-4 TRBV5-6 NA CASSEELNEKLFF TGTGCCAGCAGCGAGGAACTTAATGAAAAACTGTTTTTT
NA TRBJ2-7 TRBV6-5 TRBD1 CASRAGTEAYEQYF TGTGCCAGCAGGGCCGGGACAGAGGCCTACGAGCAGTACTTC
NA TRBJ1-1 TRBV9 NA CASSVNPTGKAFF TGTGCCAGCAGCGTAAATCCGACCGGGAAAGCTTTCTTT
NA TRBJ2-5 TRBV2 TRBD1 CASSEVAGGETQYF TGTGCCAGCAGTGAAGTCGCAGGGGGAGAGACCCAGTACTTC
few TRBJ1-5 TRBV30 NA CAWSVQGSRNQPQHF TGTGCCTGGAGTGTACAGGGCAGTCGCAATCAGCCCCAGCATTTT
few TRBJ2-7 TRBV7-9 NA CASSLSGNRVDEQYF TGTGCCAGCAGCTTATCGGGGAACAGGGTCGACGAGCAGTACTTC
few TRBJ1-6 TRBV28 NA CAISLYRGGASFISPLHF TGTGCCATCAGTTTATATCGAGGAGGGGCAAGTTTTATATCACCCCTCCACTTT